These 21 T cell receptor beta chains came from one sample sequenced in a study of Ad26.COV2.S vaccination and SARS-CoV-2 variants. This table comes from immunoSEQ multiplex PCR, and its TCRdb copy is limited to in-frame clones, with some not included. The sample includes roughly 380,000 clones, approximately 81% seen only once; the top ten take 2.5% to 3.5%. Treatment noted: over 15 received Ad26.COV2.S at low or high dose, single or two shots; 5 received placebo; per-sample allocation not given. It was on day 63 after the first vaccine or placebo injection that samples were taken. The sequences come from peripheral blood, collected in a trial of Ad26.COV2.S vaccine versus placebo. These receptors all stem from a person between 18 and 65 years old who received the Ad26.COV2.S COVID-19 vaccine or a placebo.

This clone appeared a few times. V gene TRBV9 combines with J gene TRBJ2-1; 7 nucleotides line up with TRBD2. V lost 6 bases, J lost 2 bases, and 8 bases stayed unmatched. CDR1 and CDR2 from the germline V gene are SGDLS and YYNGEE. The CDR3 loop spans 15 amino acids. CDR3 coding DNA: TGTGCCAGCAACATAGGTAGCGGGCCCTACAATGAGCAGTTCTTC. This translates into CASNIGSGPYNEQFF.

The V and J genes are TRBV7-9 and TRBJ2-3, with 8 positions matching TRBD2. V trimming: 4 bases; J trimming: 2 bases; junction bases outside the gene matches: 8. CDR3 length: 16 amino acids. Per germline, CDR1 SEHNR and CDR2 FQNEAQ (reference sequence). CDR3 sequence reads: CASSSRAGEFTDTQYF. Here the CDR3 DNA reads TGTGCCAGCAGCTCCAGAGCGGGGGAGTTCACAGATACGCAGTATTTT.

The chain couples TRBV6-4 to TRBJ1-1, with a weak D call TRBD1 (6 bases). The V gene's germline CDR1 is MRHNA and CDR2 SNTAGT. This CDR3 is 15 amino acids long. V was trimmed by 8 bases and J by 4 bases, leaving 20 bases between them. The CDR3 DNA is TGTGCCAGCCTCATCGCAAACGTGGGGGCCACTGAAGCTTTCTTT. This encodes CASLIANVGATEAFF.

V is TRBV3-1 (or the pseudogene TRBV3-2) and J is TRBJ2-6; 11 bases align to TRBD2. V shed 0 bases and J 2 bases; nucleotides not matched to a gene: 15. This CDR3 has 22 amino acids. From germline, CDR1 is LGHDT and CDR2 YNNKEL (reference sequence). The CDR3 region has the DNA TGTGCCAGCAGCCAAGAAAGTTGTTTTACTAGCGGGAGTCCAGCTGGGGCCAACGTCCTGACTTTC. This gives the protein CASSQESCFTSGSPAGANVLTF.

The gene calls are TRBV28 and TRBJ1-1, with a tentative D call TRBD1 (6 bases). The CDR3 is 15 residues long. In germline, CDR1 is MDHEN, CDR2 SYDVKM. V lost 6 bases and J 3 bases, leaving 17 bases between the germline ends. CDR3 sequence (DNA): TGTGCCAGCAGGTCCCGGGGGGGGCCCGACACTGAAGCTTTCTTT. This translates into CASRSRGGPDTEAFF.

This clone was observed a few times. V usage is TRBV2 and J usage is TRBJ1-5; D is undetermined. Germline V gene data show CDR1 as SNHLY and CDR2 as FYNNEI. The V gene lost 6 bases and the J gene lost 6 bases, with 12 bases spanning the gap. The CDR3 length is 13 residues. The CDR3 nucleotides are TGTGCCAGCAGGGGGTGGGGAACTCAGCCCCAGCATTTT. This codes for CASRGWGTQPQHF.

This clone was counted a single time. This chain connects TRBV30 to TRBJ2-7; TRBD1 agrees at 9 bases. The V segment lost 4 bases and the J segment 1 base; nucleotides outside the gene matches: 5. CDR3 length: 14 amino acids. The germline CDR1 and CDR2 sequences are GTSNPN and SVGIG (reference sequence). In DNA form, the CDR3 reads TGTGCCTGGACACCCGGGACAGGGTCCTACGAGCAGTACTTC. This translates into CAWTPGTGSYEQYF.

This clone was seen a handful of times. The chain employs TRBV6-1 and TRBJ2-3, with 8 bases lining up with TRBD1. The CDR3 spans 15 residues. V was clipped by 0 bases and J by 4 bases; unmatched bases: 3. Germline V gives CDR1 MNHNS, CDR2 SASEGT. The DNA of the CDR3 is TGTGCCAGCAGTGAAGCCCCAGGGGGCCCAGATACGCAGTATTTT. It is translated as CASSEAPGGPDTQYF.

This clone has a single count. This chain joins TRBV10-3 and TRBJ2-4; 7 bases are shared with TRBD1. With V trimmed by 4 bases and J by 0 bases, 3 bases remained unmatched. The CDR3 sequence is 15 residues long. Germline CDR1 and CDR2: ENHRY and SYGVKD. CDR3: CAISGDSIAKNIQYF. CDR3 nucleotides: TGTGCCATCAGTGGGGACAGTATAGCCAAAAACATTCAGTACTTC.

The chain combines TRBV2 with TRBJ1-5, with 10 positions matching TRBD1. This CDR3 has 14 amino acids. The V and J ends lost 4 bases and 6 bases, in that order; junction bases with no gene match: 3. Germline lookup yields CDR1 SNHLY and CDR2 FYNNEI. The CDR3 loop is CASSGQGASQPQHF. The CDR3 nucleotides are TGTGCCAGCAGTGGACAGGGGGCATCTCAGCCCCAGCATTTT. Looking up the rest from reference TRBV2 and TRBJ1-5 gives the full variable domain: EPEVTQTPSHQVTQMGQEVILRCVPISNHLYFYWYRQILGQKVEFLVSFYNNEISEKSEIFDDQFSVERPDGSNFTLKIRSTKLEDSAMYFCASSGQGASQPQHFGDGTRLSIL.

The chain carries TRBV6-6 and TRBJ2-7; 9 nucleotides match TRBD1. The V and J ends lost 8 bases and 4 bases, in that order; junction bases with no gene match: 6. Germline lookup yields CDR1 MNHNY and CDR2 SVGAGI (reference sequence). The CDR3 length is 13 residues. The CDR3 loop is CASWGQGSYEQYF. The DNA for the CDR3 is TGTGCCAGCTGGGGACAGGGCAGTTACGAGCAGTACTTC.

J is TRBJ1-2 and V is TRBV7-9; D ambiguous. Trimming removed 2 bases from V and 7 bases from J, with 8 bases in between. The CDR3 length is 12 residues. Germline-derived CDR1 and CDR2 are SEHNR and FQNEAQ (reference sequence). This chain's CDR3 is CASSLKESGYTF. The CDR3, as DNA: TGTGCCAGCAGCTTAAAGGAATCTGGCTACACCTTC.

V is TRBV4-1 and J is TRBJ2-1; a possible D gene is TRBD2 (6 bases). V gave up 8 bases and J gave up 3 bases, with 14 bases separating them. This CDR3 is built from 14 residues. The germline gives CDR1 MGHRA, CDR2 YSYEKL. CDR3 nucleotide sequence: TGCGCCAGCCGAGCGGGTTCGCTCTACAATGAGCAGTTCTTC. Its translation is CASRAGSLYNEQFF.

The rearrangement uses TRBV15 and TRBJ2-7, with TRBD2 as a possible D gene (5 bases). This CDR3 is built from 16 residues. Germline loops: CDR1 LNHNV, CDR2 YYDKDF (reference sequence). V was trimmed by 5 bases and J by 4 bases, leaving 21 bases between them. In nucleotides, the CDR3 is TGTGCCACCAGCCCTGGAGGATCGCGGGCCACATACGAGCAGTACTTC. This translates into CATSPGGSRATYEQYF.

The chain couples TRBV6-2 or TRBV6-3 to TRBJ2-5, with D perhaps matching TRBD1 (6 bases). V was pared by 2 bases and J by 0 bases, with 10 bases between. The CDR3 covers 15 residues. Germline assignment: CDR1 MNHEY and CDR2 SVGEGT. The CDR3 here is CASSYAGEYQETQYF. CDR3 DNA: TGTGCCAGCAGTTACGCAGGGGAGTACCAAGAGACCCAGTACTTC.

Points on this clone: Other DNA sequences of this sample code for an identical CDR3. The chain has TRBV6-6 and TRBJ1-5; D might be TRBD1 (6 bases). The V end was cut by 10 bases, the J end by 5 bases, with 18 bases between. The CDR3 totals 14 residues. Germline V CDR1 and CDR2: MNHNY, SVGAGI (reference sequence). This CDR3 is CATREGGGHQPQHF. CDR3 nucleotides: TGTGCCACAAGGGAGGGGGGAGGGCATCAGCCCCAGCATTTT.

The chain is built from TRBV30 and TRBJ2-3; D not resolved. V dropped 0 bases and J dropped 3 bases, with 7 bases sitting between them. The germline V gene encodes CDR1 GTSNPN and CDR2 SVGIG (reference sequence). The CDR3 is made up of 13 amino acids. The CDR3 DNA follows: TGTGCCTGGAGTGTTGGTGGAACAGATACGCAGTATTTT. Residues: CAWSVGGTDTQYF.

The genes are TRBV29-1 and TRBJ2-1, with 14 bases identical to TRBD2. The CDR3 has 16 amino acids. Germline lookup yields CDR1 SQVTM and CDR2 ANQGSEA. The junction had 12 bases not matched to a gene; V was cut back by 6 bases and J by 8 bases. In DNA, the CDR3 is TGCAGCGTAATGGGGACTAGCGGGAGAACAGAGGATGAGCAGTTCTTC. Protein product: CSVMGTSGRTEDEQFF.

This chain links TRBV4-1 with TRBJ1-2, with D possibly being TRBD1 (6 bases). V shed 0 bases and J shed 4 bases, with 21 bases lying between them. The CDR3 runs to 18 residues. Germline lookup yields CDR1 MGHRA and CDR2 YSYEKL. CDR3 sequence: CASSQDPVGAGGGYGYTF. DNA of the CDR3: TGCGCCAGCAGCCAAGATCCCGTGGGGGCAGGAGGAGGCTATGGCTACACCTTC.

The chain combines TRBV28 with TRBJ2-2; D is possibly TRBD2 (5 bases). Germline CDR1 reads MDHEN; CDR2 reads SYDVKM. Trimming took off 1 base at V and 15 bases at J, with 24 bases between the two ends. The CDR3 is 16 residues long. The CDR3 region has the DNA TGTGCCAGCAGTTTATCCTACGGAACACCGGGGAGCGTGGTGTTTTTT. Translated, it gives CASSLSYGTPGSVVFF. Drawing the rest from reference TRBV28 and TRBJ2-2, the complete variable domain is DVKVTQSSRYLVKRTGEKVFLECVQDMDHENMFWYRQDPGLGLRLIYFSYDVKMKEKGDIPEGYSVSREKKERFSLILESASTNQTSMYLCASSLSYGTPGSVVFFGEGSRLTVL.

This chain connects TRBV19 to TRBJ1-2; no clear D gene. There are 14 residues in the CDR3. V shed 3 bases and J shed 4 bases, with 12 bases lying between them. Germline V CDR1 and CDR2: LNHDA, SQIVND (reference sequence). The CDR3 is CASSMRARGYGYTF. In nucleotides, the CDR3 is TGTGCCAGTAGTATGAGGGCCCGGGGCTATGGCTACACCTTC.